Below, 2 T cell receptor beta chains from the same sample are listed, as sequenced in a study of metastatic and nonmetastatic thyroid tumors. Each patient came to thyroid surgery without any prior treatment (of any kind). TCRdb re-called the PCR reads via MiXCR. The repertoire includes about 53,000 clones, 20% to 25% of them detected once, and approximately 4% sits in the top ten. Sequenced input: blood. These receptors came from a female donor with papillary thyroid cancer or a benign thyroid nodule (not recorded which). Some clones in this sample may be carry-over from other donors' samples.

This clone appeared a few times. The chain links TRBV27 to TRBJ2-1; 7 bases fit TRBD1. Germline V CDR1 and CDR2: MNHEY, SMNVEV (reference sequence). Trimming removed 9 bases from V and 3 bases from J; junction bases left unmatched: 11. CDR3 length equals 15 residues. DNA for the CDR3: TGTGCCAGAAGTGCCTCCGGGACAGACTACAATGAGCAGTTCTTC. Its protein is CARSASGTDYNEQFF.

Many counts were recorded for this clone. The chain joins TRBV14 to TRBJ2-7; D perhaps matches TRBD1 (5 bases). With 3 bases removed from V and 5 bases from J, the gap between germline ends came to 17 bases. Germline CDR1 is SGHDN and CDR2 is FVKESK. The CDR3 is 15 amino acids. The CDR3: CASSHQGSGHHEQYF. DNA for the CDR3: TGTGCCAGCAGCCATCAGGGATCAGGGCATCACGAGCAGTACTTC. Filled out from reference TRBV14 and TRBJ2-7, the complete variable domain reads EAGVTQFPSHSVIEKGQTVTLRCDPISGHDNLYWYRRVMGKEIKFLLHFVKESKQDESGMPNNRFLAERTGGTYSTLKVQPAELEDSGVYFCASSHQGSGHHEQYFGPGTRLTVT.